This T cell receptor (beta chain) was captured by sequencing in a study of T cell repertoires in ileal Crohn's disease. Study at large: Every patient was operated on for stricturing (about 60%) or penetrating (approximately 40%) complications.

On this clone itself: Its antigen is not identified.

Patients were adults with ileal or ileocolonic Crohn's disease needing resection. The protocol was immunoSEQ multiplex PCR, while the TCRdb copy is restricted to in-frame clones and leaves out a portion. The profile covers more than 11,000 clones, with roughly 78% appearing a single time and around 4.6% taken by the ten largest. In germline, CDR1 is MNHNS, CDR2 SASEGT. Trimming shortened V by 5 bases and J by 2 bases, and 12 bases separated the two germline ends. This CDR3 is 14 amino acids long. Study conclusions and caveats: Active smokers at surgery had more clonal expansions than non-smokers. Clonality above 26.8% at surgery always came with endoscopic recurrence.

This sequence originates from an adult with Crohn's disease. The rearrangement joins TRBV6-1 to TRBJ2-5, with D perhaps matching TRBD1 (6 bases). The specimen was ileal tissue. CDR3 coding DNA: TGTGCCAGCAGTAGGAGAGGGGGACAAGAGACCCAGTACTTC. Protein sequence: CASSRRGGQETQYF.